This TCR beta chain was recovered during a study of PD-1 blockade in classical Hodgkin lymphoma. Study outcomes and limitations: Lower baseline TCR diversity marked trial partial responders and progressors. Possibly reflecting disease activity or prior therapy, repertoire differences have causes that remain undefined. As was reported, newly diagnosed patients showed lower baseline TCR diversity than healthy donors did.

Generated by immunoSEQ multiplex PCR, the TCRdb table keeps only in-frame clones and is missing some. Of roughly 60,000 clones listed, around 94% are singletons. With respect to this clone: Its target is not known.

CDR1 and CDR2 from the germline V gene are GTSNPN and SVGIG (reference sequence). The CDR3 is 14 residues long. Trimming took 1 base from V and 4 from J, leaving 13 bases between them. Time point reported: cycle 4 day 1 (C4D1), after 6 weeks of nivolumab. No patient escaped relapse after autologous stem cell transplantation, and brentuximab vedotin exposure varied. V usage is TRBV30 and J usage is TRBJ2-5; perhaps TRBD1 as D (7 bases). Sequences were derived from peripheral blood mononuclear cells (PBMCs), sampled before the fourth cycle of nivolumab. The clonotype comes from a human donor with classical Hodgkin lymphoma. The CDR3 protein is CAWSDAGQPETQYF. Here the CDR3 DNA reads TGTGCCTGGAGTGACGCGGGACAGCCAGAGACCCAGTACTTC.